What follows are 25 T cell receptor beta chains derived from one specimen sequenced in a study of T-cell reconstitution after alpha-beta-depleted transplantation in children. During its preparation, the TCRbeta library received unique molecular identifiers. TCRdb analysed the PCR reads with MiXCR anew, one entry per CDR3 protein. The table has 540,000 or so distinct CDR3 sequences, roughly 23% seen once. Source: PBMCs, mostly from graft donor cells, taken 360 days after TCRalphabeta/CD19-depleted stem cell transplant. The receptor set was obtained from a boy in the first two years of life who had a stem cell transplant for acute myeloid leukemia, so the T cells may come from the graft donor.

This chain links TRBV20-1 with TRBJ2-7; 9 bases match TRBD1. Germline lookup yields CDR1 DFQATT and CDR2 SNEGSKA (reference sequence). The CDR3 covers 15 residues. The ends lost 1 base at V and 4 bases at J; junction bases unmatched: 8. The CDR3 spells CSARAAGTGIYEQYF. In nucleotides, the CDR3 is TGCAGTGCTAGAGCCGCGGGGACAGGGATATACGAGCAGTACTTC.

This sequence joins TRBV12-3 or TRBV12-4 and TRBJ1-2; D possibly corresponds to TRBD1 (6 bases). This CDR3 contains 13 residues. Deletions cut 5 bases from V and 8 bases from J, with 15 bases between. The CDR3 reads CASSTTGIGGYTF. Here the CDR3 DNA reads TGTGCCAGCAGTACGACAGGCATCGGGGGCTACACCTTC.

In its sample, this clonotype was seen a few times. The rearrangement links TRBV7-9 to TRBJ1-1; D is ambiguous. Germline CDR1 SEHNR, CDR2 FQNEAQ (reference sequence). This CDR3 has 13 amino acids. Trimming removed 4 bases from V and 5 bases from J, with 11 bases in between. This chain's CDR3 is CASSSLDLTEAFF. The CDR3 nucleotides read TGTGCCAGCAGCTCACTTGACCTGACTGAAGCTTTCTTT. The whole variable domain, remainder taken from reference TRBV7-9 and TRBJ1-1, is DTGVSQNPRHKITKRGQNVTFRCDPISEHNRLYWYRQTLGQGPEFLTYFQNEAQLEKSRLLSDRFSAERPKGSFSTLEIQRTEQGDSAMYLCASSSLDLTEAFFGQGTRLTVV.

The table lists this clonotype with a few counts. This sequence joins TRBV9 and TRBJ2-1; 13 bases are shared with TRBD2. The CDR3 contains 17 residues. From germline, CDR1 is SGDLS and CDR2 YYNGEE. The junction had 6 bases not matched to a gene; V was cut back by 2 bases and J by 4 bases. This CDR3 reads CASSVTTSGGPYNEQFF. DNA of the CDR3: TGTGCCAGCAGCGTCACGACTAGCGGGGGGCCGTACAATGAGCAGTTCTTC.

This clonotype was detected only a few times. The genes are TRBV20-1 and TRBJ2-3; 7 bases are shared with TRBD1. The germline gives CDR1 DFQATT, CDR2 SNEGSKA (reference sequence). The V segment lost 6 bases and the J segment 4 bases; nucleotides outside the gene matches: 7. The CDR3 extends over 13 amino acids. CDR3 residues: CSANTQGADTQYF. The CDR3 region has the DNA TGCAGTGCCAACACTCAGGGGGCAGATACGCAGTATTTT.

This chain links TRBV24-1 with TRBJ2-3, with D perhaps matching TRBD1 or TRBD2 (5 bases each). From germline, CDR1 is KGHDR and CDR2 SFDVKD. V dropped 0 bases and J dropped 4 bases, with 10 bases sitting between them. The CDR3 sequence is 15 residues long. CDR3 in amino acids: CATSDLQGPADTQYF. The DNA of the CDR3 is TGTGCCACCAGTGATTTGCAGGGACCAGCAGATACGCAGTATTTT.

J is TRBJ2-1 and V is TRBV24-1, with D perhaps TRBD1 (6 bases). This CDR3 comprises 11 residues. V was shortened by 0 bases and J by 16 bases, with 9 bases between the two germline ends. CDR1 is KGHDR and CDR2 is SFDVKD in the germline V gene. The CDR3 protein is CATSDLAGDFF. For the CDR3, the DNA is TGTGCCACCAGTGATTTGGCAGGGGACTTCTTC.

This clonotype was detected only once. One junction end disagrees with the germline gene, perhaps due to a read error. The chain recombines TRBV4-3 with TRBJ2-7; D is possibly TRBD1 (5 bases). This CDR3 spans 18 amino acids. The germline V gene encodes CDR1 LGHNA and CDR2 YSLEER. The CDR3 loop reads CASSQERGYPNFSCEQYF. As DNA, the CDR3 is TGCGCCAGCAGCCAAGAAAGGGGTTACCCCAACTTCTCCTGCGAGCAGTACTTC.

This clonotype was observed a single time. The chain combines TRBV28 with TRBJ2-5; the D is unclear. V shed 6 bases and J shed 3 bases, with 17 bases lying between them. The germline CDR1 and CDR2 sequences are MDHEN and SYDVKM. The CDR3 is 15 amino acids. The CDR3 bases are TGTGCCAGCAGCCTATGGCTACAGTTTAAAGAGACCCAGTACTTC. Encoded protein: CASSLWLQFKETQYF.

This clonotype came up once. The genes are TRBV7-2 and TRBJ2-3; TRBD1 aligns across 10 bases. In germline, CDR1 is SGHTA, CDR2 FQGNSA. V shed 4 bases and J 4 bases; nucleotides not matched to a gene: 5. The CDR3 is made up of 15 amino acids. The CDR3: CASSSRDRGSDTQYF. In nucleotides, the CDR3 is TGTGCCAGCAGCTCCCGGGACAGGGGATCAGATACGCAGTATTTT.

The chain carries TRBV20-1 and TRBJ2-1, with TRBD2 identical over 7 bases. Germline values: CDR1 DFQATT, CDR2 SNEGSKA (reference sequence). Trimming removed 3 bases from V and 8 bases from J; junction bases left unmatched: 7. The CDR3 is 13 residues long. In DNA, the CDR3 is TGCAGTGCTAGGGGACTAAACGGAGATGAGCAGTTCTTC. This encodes CSARGLNGDEQFF.

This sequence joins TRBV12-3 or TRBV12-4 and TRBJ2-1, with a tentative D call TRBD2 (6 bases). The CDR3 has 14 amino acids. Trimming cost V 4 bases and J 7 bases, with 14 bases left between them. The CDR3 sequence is CASSYEVAGNEQFF. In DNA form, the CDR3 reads TGTGCCAGCAGTTACGAGGTCGCGGGAAATGAGCAGTTCTTC.

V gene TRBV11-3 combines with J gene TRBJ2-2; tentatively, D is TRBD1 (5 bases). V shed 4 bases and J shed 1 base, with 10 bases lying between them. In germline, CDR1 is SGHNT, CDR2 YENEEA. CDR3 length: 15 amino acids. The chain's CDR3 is CASSSRDRNTGELFF. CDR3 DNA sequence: TGTGCCAGCAGCTCCCGAGACAGGAACACCGGGGAGCTGTTTTTT. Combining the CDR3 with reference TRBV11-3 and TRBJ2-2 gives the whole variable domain EAGVVQSPRYKIIEKKQPVAFWCNPISGHNTLYWYLQNLGQGPELLIRYENEEAVDDSQLPKDRFSAERLKGVDSTLKIQPAELGDSAVYLCASSSRDRNTGELFFGEGSRLTVL.

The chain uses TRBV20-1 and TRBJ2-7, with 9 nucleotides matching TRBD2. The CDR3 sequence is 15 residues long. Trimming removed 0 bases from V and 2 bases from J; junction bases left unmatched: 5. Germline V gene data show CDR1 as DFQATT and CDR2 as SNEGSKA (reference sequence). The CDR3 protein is CSARDQLAGPYEQYV. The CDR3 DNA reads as TGCAGTGCTAGAGATCAGCTAGCGGGGCCCTACGAGCAGTACGTC.

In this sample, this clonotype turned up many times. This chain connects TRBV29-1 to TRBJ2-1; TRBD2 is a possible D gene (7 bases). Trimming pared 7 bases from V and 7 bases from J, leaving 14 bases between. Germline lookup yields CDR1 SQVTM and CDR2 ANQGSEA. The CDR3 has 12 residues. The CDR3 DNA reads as TGCAGCGGGGGGAGGGGGGCGAATGAGCAGTTCTTC. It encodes CSGGRGANEQFF.

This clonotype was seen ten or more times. This CDR3 is CASSLSTGLTEAFF. CDR3 nucleotides: TGTGCCAGCAGCTTATCGACAGGGCTCACTGAAGCTTTCTTT. The gene calls are TRBV7-9 and TRBJ1-1; 7 bases are a match to TRBD1. Germline lookup yields CDR1 SEHNR and CDR2 FQNEAQ (reference sequence). Trimming took 2 bases from V and 4 from J; bases not matched to a gene: 4. The CDR3 runs 14 residues.

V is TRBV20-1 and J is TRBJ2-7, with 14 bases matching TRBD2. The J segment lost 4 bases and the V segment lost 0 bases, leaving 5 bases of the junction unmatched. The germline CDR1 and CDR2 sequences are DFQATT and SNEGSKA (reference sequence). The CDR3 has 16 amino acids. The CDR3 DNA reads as TGCAGTGCTAGAGACGGGACTAGCGGGGGAGTATACGAGCAGTACTTC. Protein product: CSARDGTSGGVYEQYF.

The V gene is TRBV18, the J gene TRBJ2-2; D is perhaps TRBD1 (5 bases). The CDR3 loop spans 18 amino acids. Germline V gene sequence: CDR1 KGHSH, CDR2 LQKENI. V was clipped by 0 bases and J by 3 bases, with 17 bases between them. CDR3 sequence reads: CASSPPFAGLQDTGELFF. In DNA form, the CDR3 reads TGTGCCAGCTCACCACCTTTTGCAGGGCTTCAGGACACCGGGGAGCTGTTTTTT.

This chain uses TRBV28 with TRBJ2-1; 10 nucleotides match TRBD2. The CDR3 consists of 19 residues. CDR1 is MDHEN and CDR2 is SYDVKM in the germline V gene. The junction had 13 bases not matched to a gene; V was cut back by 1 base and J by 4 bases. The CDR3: CASSLLGWASGSRYNEQFF. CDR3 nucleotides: TGTGCCAGCAGTTTATTAGGGTGGGCTAGCGGGAGTAGATACAATGAGCAGTTCTTC.

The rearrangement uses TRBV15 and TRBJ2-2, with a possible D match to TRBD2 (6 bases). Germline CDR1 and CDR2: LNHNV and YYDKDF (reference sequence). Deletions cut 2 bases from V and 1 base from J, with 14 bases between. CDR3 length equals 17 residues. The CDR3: CATSRLVGDLNTGELFF. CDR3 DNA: TGTGCCACCAGCAGACTCGTGGGGGACTTGAACACCGGGGAGCTGTTTTTT.

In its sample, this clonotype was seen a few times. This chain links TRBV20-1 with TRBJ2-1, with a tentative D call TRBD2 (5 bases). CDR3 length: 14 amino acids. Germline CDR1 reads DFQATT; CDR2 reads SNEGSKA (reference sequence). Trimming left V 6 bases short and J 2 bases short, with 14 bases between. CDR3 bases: TGCAGTGCCGGTAATTGGCGGGCCTACAATGAGCAGTTCTTC. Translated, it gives CSAGNWRAYNEQFF.

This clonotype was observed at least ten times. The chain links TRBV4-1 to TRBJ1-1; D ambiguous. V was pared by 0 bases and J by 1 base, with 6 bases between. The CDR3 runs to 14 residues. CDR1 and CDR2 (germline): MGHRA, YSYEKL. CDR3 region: CASSQDRENTEAFF. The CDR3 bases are TGCGCCAGCAGCCAAGATCGAGAGAACACTGAAGCTTTCTTT.

The CDR3 spells CASSLSRGGSTDTQYF. CDR3 bases: TGTGCCAGCAGTTTATCGCGGGGGGGTAGCACAGATACGCAGTATTTT. The chain has TRBV12-3 or TRBV12-4 and TRBJ2-3; 9 positions match TRBD2. The length of the CDR3 is 16 residues. The ends lost 2 bases at V and 0 bases at J; junction bases unmatched: 3.

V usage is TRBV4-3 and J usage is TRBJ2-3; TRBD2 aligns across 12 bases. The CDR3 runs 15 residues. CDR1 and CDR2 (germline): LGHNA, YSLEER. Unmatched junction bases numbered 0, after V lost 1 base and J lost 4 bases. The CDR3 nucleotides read TGCGCCAGCAGCCAAGGACTAGCGGGGGCAGATACGCAGTATTTT. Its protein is CASSQGLAGADTQYF.

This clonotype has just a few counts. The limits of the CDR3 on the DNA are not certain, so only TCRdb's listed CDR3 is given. This CDR3 is CSVGSGNTTYF. The chain has TRBV29-1 and TRBJ1-3. Germline CDR1 and CDR2: SQVTM and ANQGSEA. The CDR3 sequence runs 11 residues, both termini included.